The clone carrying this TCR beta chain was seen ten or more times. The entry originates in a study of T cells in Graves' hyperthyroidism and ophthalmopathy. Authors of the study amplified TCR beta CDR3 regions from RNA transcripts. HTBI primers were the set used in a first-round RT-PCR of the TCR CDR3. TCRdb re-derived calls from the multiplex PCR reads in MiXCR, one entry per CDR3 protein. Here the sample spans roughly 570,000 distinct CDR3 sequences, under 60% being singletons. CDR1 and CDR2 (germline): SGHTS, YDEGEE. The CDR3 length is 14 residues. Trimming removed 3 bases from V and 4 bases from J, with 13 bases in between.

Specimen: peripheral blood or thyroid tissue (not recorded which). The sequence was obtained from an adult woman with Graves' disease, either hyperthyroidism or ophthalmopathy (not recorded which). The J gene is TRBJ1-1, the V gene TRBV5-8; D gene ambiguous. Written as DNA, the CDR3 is TGTGCCAGCAGCTCGGACGGGGATCCCACTGAAGCTTTCTTT. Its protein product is CASSSDGDPTEAFF.